Presented here are 20 T cell receptor beta chains from one specimen sequenced in a study of T cells in Graves' hyperthyroidism and ophthalmopathy (dated by TCRdb to the late 2010s). Library preparation employed multiplex PCR. The listed sequencing device is Illumina HiSeq 2000. TCR beta CDR3 regions were amplified from RNA transcripts. A first-round RT-PCR of the TCR CDR3 used the HTBI primer set with the Qiagen OneStep RT-PCR kit. Through fastp at Q25 and MiXCR, TCRdb rebuilt clones from the public reads, retaining in-frame beta chains. Merged by CDR3 protein, the rows form single entries marked with the most common genes and DNA. This sample has 550,000 to 850,000 distinct CDR3 sequences in its table, and 18% of those were observed once. 16% of the sample lies in the top ten. The sample was blood. Every receptor here comes from a woman between 50 and 59 years old with Graves' hyperthyroidism that later progressed to Graves' ophthalmopathy.

J is TRBJ2-5 and V is TRBV5-4; 9 bases map to TRBD1. There are 14 residues in the CDR3. From germline, CDR1 is SGHNT and CDR2 YYREEE (reference sequence). With 4 bases clipped from V and 4 bases from J, the junction kept 5 bases outside the gene matches. CDR3 DNA sequence: TGTGCCAGCAGCATGATGACAGGGGGAGAGACCCAGTACTTC. Its translation: CASSMMTGGETQYF.

This clonotype was picked up many times. CDR3 coding DNA: TGCAGTGCTAGAGAAACCGGGACATCAGCTTTCTTT. As protein: CSARETGTSAFF. The J gene is TRBJ1-1, the V gene TRBV20-1, with D possibly matching TRBD1 (6 bases). Trimming cost V 0 bases and J 10 bases, with 12 bases left between them. CDR3 length equals 12 residues. The V gene's germline CDR1 is DFQATT and CDR2 SNEGSKA (reference sequence).

There are many counts of this clonotype. This rearrangement joins TRBV6-1 to TRBJ2-5; 8 positions match TRBD2. V lost 5 bases to trimming and J lost 2 bases; unmatched junction nucleotides: 10. Germline loops: CDR1 MNHNS, CDR2 SASEGT. The CDR3 contains 16 residues. CDR3 residues: CASSRASTGGQETQYF. The CDR3 nucleotides are TGTGCCAGCAGTAGAGCCTCGACGGGGGGGCAAGAGACCCAGTACTTC.

With regard to this clonotype: A much larger clone differs from this one at a single base, so this may be a read error. The chain uses TRBV10-3 and TRBJ2-7; D is possibly TRBD1 (6 bases). The CDR3 loop spans 15 amino acids. Trimming took off 10 bases at V and 0 bases at J, with 19 bases between the two ends. Looked up from germline, CDR1 is ENHRY and CDR2 is SYGVKD. CDR3 protein: CATRYRTVISYEQYF. CDR3 DNA sequence: TGTGCCACCCGATACAGGACAGTGATCTCCTACGAGCAGTACTTC.

This chain joins TRBV20-1 and TRBJ1-2; 7 nucleotides match TRBD1. This CDR3 is 16 amino acids long. Germline V gene data show CDR1 as DFQATT and CDR2 as SNEGSKA (reference sequence). V was pared by 6 bases and J by 3 bases, with 16 bases of the junction left unmatched. CDR3 coding DNA: TGCAGTGCCCGGACCATAAGACAGGGTTTGGACTATGGCTACACCTTC. Protein product: CSARTIRQGLDYGYTF.

This clonotype came up many times. The chain uses TRBV6-2 or TRBV6-3 and TRBJ2-7, with TRBD2 identical over 8 bases. J was trimmed by 1 base and V by 2 bases; bases with no gene match: 7. The length of the CDR3 is 16 residues. Germline V gene data show CDR1 as MNHEY and CDR2 as SVGEGT. The CDR3 reads CASSYDPSGRSYEQYF. The CDR3 DNA reads as TGTGCCAGCAGTTACGATCCTAGCGGGCGATCCTACGAGCAGTACTTC.

This clonotype was observed at least ten times. The chain has TRBV13 and TRBJ2-3; 9 bases fit TRBD2. The CDR3 sequence is 16 residues long. In germline, CDR1 is PRHDT, CDR2 FYEKMQ (reference sequence). Trimming at V came to 0 bases and at J to 4 bases, leaving 5 bases not matched to a gene. The CDR3 bases are TGTGCCAGCAGCTTAGGTGCTAGCGGGGTCTCAGATACGCAGTATTTT. Its translation: CASSLGASGVSDTQYF.

This clonotype was observed at least ten times. This chain uses TRBV30 with TRBJ1-1; TRBD1 aligns across 10 bases. V lost 1 base to trimming and J lost 5 bases; unmatched junction nucleotides: 10. CDR1 is GTSNPN, CDR2 SVGIG, per germline (reference sequence). The length of the CDR3 is 16 residues. The CDR3 DNA follows: TGTGCCTGGAGTGACCGGGACAGGGGTCTACGGACTGAAGCTTTCTTT. Amino acid sequence: CAWSDRDRGLRTEAFF.

This clonotype was counted many times. The rearrangement links TRBV6-1 to TRBJ1-2; D not resolved. In germline, CDR1 is MNHNS, CDR2 SASEGT. The CDR3 runs to 13 residues. V lost 1 base and J 8 bases, leaving 11 bases between the germline ends. CDR3 protein: CASSEVQIGGYTF. CDR3 DNA sequence: TGTGCCAGCAGTGAAGTCCAAATTGGGGGCTACACCTTC.

This clonotype has at least ten counts. V gene TRBV27 combines with J gene TRBJ1-1; 8 bases are a match to TRBD1. Trimming cost V 3 bases and J 4 bases; bases outside gene matches: 4. CDR1 is MNHEY, CDR2 SMNVEV, per germline (reference sequence). This CDR3 is 14 amino acids long. The CDR3 DNA follows: TGTGCCAGCAGTTTCACAGGGGGTGGCACTGAAGCTTTCTTT. As protein: CASSFTGGGTEAFF.

This clonotype was counted a few times. The chain carries TRBV10-3 and TRBJ2-7; D perhaps matches TRBD1 (5 bases). Per the germline V gene, CDR1 is ENHRY and CDR2 is SYGVKD. This CDR3 is built from 14 residues. The V end was cut by 8 bases, the J end by 3 bases, with 17 bases between. For the CDR3, the DNA is TGTGCCATCTCAATTAGACAGCGACACTACGAGCAGTACTTC. This codes for CAISIRQRHYEQYF.

The chain employs TRBV5-4 and TRBJ2-5; D gene ambiguous. The germline V gene has CDR1 SGHNT and CDR2 YYREEE (reference sequence). V lost 4 bases to trimming and J lost 0 bases, with 13 bases between them. The CDR3 spans 15 residues. The CDR3 here is CASSRETSYQETQYF. The CDR3 coding sequence is TGTGCCAGCAGCCGCGAGACTTCGTACCAAGAGACCCAGTACTTC.

This clonotype was detected ten times or more. The rearrangement joins TRBV29-1 to TRBJ2-7, with 11 nucleotides matching TRBD1. J was trimmed by 3 bases and V by 3 bases; bases with no gene match: 4. CDR3 length equals 14 residues. The germline V gene has CDR1 SQVTM and CDR2 ANQGSEA. The CDR3 here is CSVDSDRGLYEQYF. DNA for the CDR3: TGCAGCGTTGACTCGGACAGGGGGCTCTACGAGCAGTACTTC.

There are many counts of this clonotype. The rearrangement uses TRBV12-3 or TRBV12-4 and TRBJ2-4; D assignment may be TRBD1 or TRBD2 (6 bases each). The germline V and J ends were trimmed by 0 bases and 1 base, with 19 bases remaining between them. The CDR3 has 19 residues. CDR3 nucleotides: TGTGCCAGCAGTTTAGCGCTAATCTGGGGGGCTGGCGCCAAAAACATTCAGTACTTC. This encodes CASSLALIWGAGAKNIQYF.

This chain links TRBV5-5 with TRBJ2-3; D unclear. Germline values: CDR1 SGHKS, CDR2 YYEKEE (reference sequence). The CDR3 extends over 15 amino acids. Trimming cost V 3 bases and J 6 bases, with 17 bases left between them. The CDR3 region is CASSSQPTPADTQYF. DNA for the CDR3: TGTGCCAGCAGCTCGCAGCCCACCCCGGCGGATACGCAGTATTTT.

Many counts were recorded for this clonotype. This rearrangement joins TRBV20-1 to TRBJ1-5; tentative D call: TRBD1 (6 bases). Trimming cost V 5 bases and J 5 bases, with 13 bases left between them. This CDR3 is built from 13 residues. Germline lookup yields CDR1 DFQATT and CDR2 SNEGSKA (reference sequence). DNA of the CDR3: TGCAGTGCTCCTACAGGGCGAGATCAGCCCCAGCATTTT. Its translation is CSAPTGRDQPQHF.

Ten or more counts support this clonotype. This chain links TRBV7-8 with TRBJ1-2, with 7 bases that match TRBD1. Trimming cost V 4 bases and J 3 bases; bases outside gene matches: 11. Germline V gene data show CDR1 as SGHVS and CDR2 as FQNEAQ. CDR3 length equals 16 residues. CDR3 amino acids: CASSSRATGSDYGYTF. The CDR3 DNA is TGTGCCAGCAGCTCCCGGGCGACAGGGAGTGACTATGGCTACACCTTC.

This clonotype was observed many times. This sequence joins TRBV12-3 or TRBV12-4 and TRBJ1-2; 11 nucleotides agree with TRBD1. This CDR3 region has 14 residues. J was trimmed by 4 bases and V by 3 bases; bases with no gene match: 1. DNA of the CDR3: TGTGCCAGCAGTTTTGGGACAGGGGGCTATGGCTACACCTTC. Amino acid sequence: CASSFGTGGYGYTF.

This rearrangement joins TRBV7-2 to TRBJ1-1, with D hard to call. The CDR3 consists of 15 residues. Germline CDR1 is SGHTA and CDR2 is FQGNSA. V gave up 3 bases and J gave up 1 base, with 12 bases separating them. The CDR3 nucleotides are TGTGCCAGCAGCTTCCCCGCCGCGTGGAACACTGAAGCTTTCTTT. Translating gives CASSFPAAWNTEAFF.

This clonotype was seen only once. The chain links TRBV7-8 to TRBJ1-1, with D hard to call. Deletions cut 5 bases from V and 1 base from J, with 11 bases between. Germline CDR1 is SGHVS and CDR2 is FQNEAQ. CDR3 length equals 14 residues. The CDR3 reads CASSITNGNTEAFF. CDR3 DNA sequence: TGTGCCAGCAGCATTACGAATGGGAACACTGAAGCTTTCTTT.